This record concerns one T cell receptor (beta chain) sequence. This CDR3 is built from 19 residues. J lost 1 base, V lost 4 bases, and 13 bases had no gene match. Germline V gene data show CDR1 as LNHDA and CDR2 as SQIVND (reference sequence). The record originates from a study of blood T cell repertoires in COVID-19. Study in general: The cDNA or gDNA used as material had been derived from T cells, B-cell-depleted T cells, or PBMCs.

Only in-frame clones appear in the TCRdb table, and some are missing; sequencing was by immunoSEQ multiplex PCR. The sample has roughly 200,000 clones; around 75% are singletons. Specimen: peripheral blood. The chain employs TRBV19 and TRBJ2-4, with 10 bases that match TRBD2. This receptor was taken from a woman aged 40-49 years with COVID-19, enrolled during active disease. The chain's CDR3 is CASSSKLAGTRVAKNIQYF. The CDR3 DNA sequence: TGTGCCAGTAGTAGCAAACTAGCGGGAACGAGGGTGGCCAAAAACATTCAGTACTTC.